This paragraph covers one T cell receptor beta chain sequence. CDR1 and CDR2 (germline): SGHNT, YYREEE (reference sequence). V lost 6 bases, J lost 4 bases, and 9 bases stayed unmatched. The CDR3 totals 14 residues. The data derive from a study of blood T cell repertoires in COVID-19. Overall study: Nucleic acid was either cDNA or gDNA, and it came from T cells, B-cell-depleted T cells, or PBMCs.

In the original workflow: Amplified reference gene primers provided the basis for estimating nucleated cell counts. Clones were read by immunoSEQ multiplex PCR, and TCRdb kept only the in-frame ones, dropping some. Clonal size and the V and J genes are those of that table, whereas D and trimming came from the DNA. The sample holds about 430,000 clones, about 88% seen once. Participant reports of clinical history set cohort assignment. Within 2 weeks before study entry, exposed participants met a COVID-19 case. The chain uses TRBV5-4 and TRBJ1-1, with TRBD1 matching 7 bases. Sequencing was done on a sample of PBMCs or T cells enriched from blood (not recorded which). This TCR was recovered from a woman between 18 and 29 years old who had been exposed to COVID-19. The CDR3 reads CASKFTGDATEAFF. CDR3 in DNA: TGTGCCAGCAAATTCACAGGGGACGCCACTGAAGCTTTCTTT.